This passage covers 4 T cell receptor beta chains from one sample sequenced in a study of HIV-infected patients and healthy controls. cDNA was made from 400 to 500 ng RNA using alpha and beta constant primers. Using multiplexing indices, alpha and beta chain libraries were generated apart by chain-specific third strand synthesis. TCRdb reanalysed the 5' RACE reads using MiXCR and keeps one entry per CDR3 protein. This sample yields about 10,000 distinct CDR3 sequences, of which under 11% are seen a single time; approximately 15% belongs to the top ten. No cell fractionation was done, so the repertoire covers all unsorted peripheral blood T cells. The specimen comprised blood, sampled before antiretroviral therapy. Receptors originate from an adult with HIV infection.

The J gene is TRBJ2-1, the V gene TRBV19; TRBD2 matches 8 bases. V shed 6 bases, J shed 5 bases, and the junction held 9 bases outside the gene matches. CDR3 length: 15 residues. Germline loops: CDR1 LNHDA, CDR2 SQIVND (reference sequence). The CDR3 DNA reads TGTGCCAGTAGAACCGGGACTAGAATCGACAATGAGCAGTTCTTC. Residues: CASRTGTRIDNEQFF.

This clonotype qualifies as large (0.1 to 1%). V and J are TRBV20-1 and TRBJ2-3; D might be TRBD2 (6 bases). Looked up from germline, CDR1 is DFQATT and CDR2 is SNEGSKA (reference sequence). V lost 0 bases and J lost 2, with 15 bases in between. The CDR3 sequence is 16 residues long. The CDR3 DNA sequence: TGCAGTGCTAGAGAACCGGGACTGGCTTTCACAGATACGCAGTATTTT. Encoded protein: CSAREPGLAFTDTQYF.

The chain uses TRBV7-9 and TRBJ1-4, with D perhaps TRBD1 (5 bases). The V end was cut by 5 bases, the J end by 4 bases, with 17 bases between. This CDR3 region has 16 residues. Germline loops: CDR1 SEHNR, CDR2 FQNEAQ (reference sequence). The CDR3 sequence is CASSSPPGTDNEKLFF. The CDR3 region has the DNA TGTGCCAGCAGCAGTCCCCCCGGGACGGATAATGAAAAACTGTTTTTT.

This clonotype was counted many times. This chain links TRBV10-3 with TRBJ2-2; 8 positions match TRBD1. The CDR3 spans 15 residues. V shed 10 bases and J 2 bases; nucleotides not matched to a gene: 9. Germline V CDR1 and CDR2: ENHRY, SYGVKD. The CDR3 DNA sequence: TGTGCCACCCAACGCGGGACAGGAAACACCGGGGAGCTGTTTTTT. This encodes CATQRGTGNTGELFF.